These T cell receptor beta chains were read from a single sample in a study of shared clonotypes between healthy human individuals. TCRdb keeps only in-frame clones here, not all; method: immunoSEQ multiplex PCR. Of around 1.4 million clones in the sample, approximately 98.5% were seen once. The specimen sequenced was naive CD4+ T cells sorted from blood. These receptor sequences come from a man aged 30-40 years in good health. Each CDR3 is given without its conserved first and last residue.

length	V	J	CDR3
18	TRBV5-1	TRBJ2-2	ASCSGTGIGGHRYSGELF
14	TRBV4-3	TRBJ1-5	ASSQDRRVGLWPQH
15	TRBV2	TRBJ1-3	ASSDPAGVFSGNTIY
15	TRBV28	TRBJ2-4	ASSLRDSLFPKNIQY
12	TRBV7-9	TRBJ2-1	ASSLTRVTNEQF
14	TRBV11-2	TRBJ1-5	ASSLDHRGGNQPQH
14	TRBV19	TRBJ2-3	ATSLSGRTHTDTQY
13	TRBV2	TRBJ1-1	ASSTTGLSSTEAF
17	TRBV10-3	TRBJ2-1	AIGGAVSSGSRSYNEQF
10	TRBV6-5	TRBJ1-5	ASRTDNQPQH
14	TRBV9	TRBJ2-3	ASSVEAGALTDTQY
12	TRBV30	TRBJ1-4	AWSRGPTNEKLF
9	TRBV6-6	TRBJ2-7	ATGDYYEQY
13	TRBV27	TRBJ2-7	ASSLFLGTPYEQY
13	TRBV28	TRBJ1-2	ASSSPLGVWSGYT
15	TRBV11-2	TRBJ1-3	ASSLLRGQGTGNTIY
14	TRBV18	TRBJ1-2	ASSPLLDRGRNGYT
10	TRBV7-9	TRBJ1-2	AKTAQGYGYT
11	TRBV29-1	TRBJ2-1	STRSGGSNEQF
12	TRBV5-1	TRBJ2-5	ASSDLQGSETQY
12	TRBV10-3	TRBJ2-1	AIRDSGPYDEQF
10	TRBV27	TRBJ2-1	ASSLGGGEQF
11	TRBV2	TRBJ2-5	ASRQTGQETQY
12	TRBV6-6	TRBJ2-1	ASRMAGVNNEQF
16	TRBV5-1	TRBJ2-1	ASSYGLARVTVHNEQF
13	TRBV5-1	TRBJ1-4	ASSMDRAANEKLF
12	TRBV6-5	TRBJ2-1	ASSYRTSGNEQF
14	TRBV5-1	TRBJ2-7	ASSFIEGPTLGVQY
11	TRBV18	TRBJ2-5	ASSPAGEKTQY
11	TRBV5-4	TRBJ1-1	ASSRNRDFPAF
12	TRBV7-9	TRBJ1-1	ASSTGAQNTEAF
12	TRBV7-9	TRBJ2-7	ASSRGQGAYEQY
12	TRBV6-1	TRBJ1-3	ASGGQGFGNTIY
13	TRBV5-4	TRBJ2-1	ASSGGTSGSDEQF
11	TRBV7-9	TRBJ1-5	ASSPGQGEPQH
14	TRBV7-8	TRBJ2-1	ASSSLPAGGTNEQF
14	TRBV7-9	TRBJ1-5	ASSPNTTGGNQPQH
14	TRBV21-1	TRBJ2-5	ASSKGMAGSYETQY
13	TRBV4-3	TRBJ1-1	ASSQDYRSGAEAF
11	TRBV5-5	TRBJ2-7	ATSRGITYEQY
12	TRBV30	TRBJ1-1	AWSVPLLNTEAF
12	TRBV5-1	TRBJ2-7	ASSLVVGVYEQY
13	TRBV7-9	TRBJ1-1	ASSLAYRGRAEAF
12	TRBV5-4	TRBJ2-7	ASSLEPSDNEQY
10	TRBV5-5	TRBJ2-7	ASGREAYEQY
13	TRBV6-1	TRBJ2-1	ASRGLAGGVNEQF
12	TRBV19	TRBJ1-5	ASVLTAVNQPQH
12	TRBV2	TRBJ2-1	ASSDDSSYNEQF
13	TRBV19	TRBJ2-1	ASSISGGTYNEQF